Listed here are 21 T cell receptor beta chains from one sample, sequenced in a study of blood T cell repertoires in COVID-19. Profiled with immunoSEQ multiplex PCR; TCRdb holds only in-frame clones, not every one. Here the sample spans tens of thousands of clones, 85% being singletons. The sample taken for sequencing was peripheral blood. All receptors come from a human donor with acute or convalescent COVID-19. The donor label of this sample is uncertain.

J is TRBJ2-7 and V is TRBV28; D perhaps matches TRBD1 (7 bases). Trimming removed 1 base at V and 7 bases at J, with 26 bases between. This CDR3 region has 18 residues. CDR1 is MDHEN and CDR2 is SYDVKM in the germline V gene. The CDR3, as DNA: TGTGCCAGCAGTTTATTCCCCGTTGGGGTCAGGGGGGCGCAAGAGCAGTACTTC. Translation: CASSLFPVGVRGAQEQYF.

The chain links TRBV5-8 to TRBJ1-4; the match to TRBD1 covers 9 bases. The CDR3 sequence is 16 residues long. Looked up from germline, CDR1 is SGHTS and CDR2 is YDEGEE. J gave up 1 base and V 4 bases, and 5 bases lay outside the gene matches. The chain's CDR3 is CASSLPGQGTNEKLFF. Here the CDR3 DNA reads TGTGCCAGCAGCCTTCCGGGACAGGGAACTAATGAAAAACTGTTTTTT.

The rearrangement links TRBV10-3 to TRBJ1-1, with 9 bases fitting TRBD1. V trimming: 8 bases; J trimming: 0 bases; junction bases outside the gene matches: 7. This CDR3 contains 15 residues. CDR1 is ENHRY and CDR2 is SYGVKD in the germline V gene. CDR3 sequence reads: CAIGQGPSMNTEAFF. CDR3 in DNA: TGTGCCATCGGACAGGGGCCATCCATGAACACTGAAGCTTTCTTT.

This clone has only one observation. The rearrangement joins TRBV2 to TRBJ2-5; D uncertain. Germline CDR1 is SNHLY and CDR2 is FYNNEI. Trimming shortened V by 2 bases and J by 5 bases, and 9 bases separated the two germline ends. This CDR3 has 13 amino acids. The CDR3 region is CASSERLLETQYF. The CDR3, as DNA: TGTGCCAGCAGTGAAAGACTTCTGGAGACCCAGTACTTC. Variable domain in full (rest from reference TRBV2 and TRBJ2-5): EPEVTQTPSHQVTQMGQEVILRCVPISNHLYFYWYRQILGQKVEFLVSFYNNEISEKSEIFDDQFSVERPDGSNFTLKIRSTKLEDSAMYFCASSERLLETQYFGPGTRLLVL.

The gene calls are TRBV9 and TRBJ2-3, with D perhaps matching TRBD1 (6 bases). V was pared by 2 bases and J by 4 bases, with 14 bases between. The CDR3 length is 15 residues. The germline V gene has CDR1 SGDLS and CDR2 YYNGEE. The CDR3 sequence is CASSVNGQISDTQYF. CDR3 bases: TGTGCCAGCAGCGTTAATGGACAGATATCAGATACGCAGTATTTT.

V is TRBV18 and J is TRBJ2-5, with no clear D. Trimming stripped 6 bases from V and 3 bases from J, with 5 bases between. This CDR3 region has 11 residues. Germline CDR1 reads KGHSH; CDR2 reads LQKENI. In DNA form, the CDR3 reads TGTGCCAGCTCCTCTAAAGAGACCCAGTACTTC. Translation gives CASSSKETQYF.

V usage is TRBV5-4 and J usage is TRBJ1-1; weak D call: TRBD1 (5 bases). The CDR3 has 14 residues. Germline V lookup: CDR1 SGHNT, CDR2 YYREEE (reference sequence). V was shortened by 1 base and J by 0 bases, with 7 bases between the two germline ends. The CDR3 sequence: CASSLRQMNTEAFF. The CDR3 nucleotides are TGTGCCAGCAGCTTGCGACAGATGAACACTGAAGCTTTCTTT.

The genes are TRBV19 and TRBJ1-2, with 8 positions matching TRBD1. Trimming took 6 bases from V and 7 from J; bases not matched to a gene: 7. CDR1 LNHDA and CDR2 SQIVND come from the germline V gene (reference sequence). The CDR3 is made up of 13 amino acids. Written as DNA, the CDR3 is TGTGCCAGTAGAGACGACAGGGGCATTGGCTACACCTTC. This translates into CASRDDRGIGYTF.

The rearrangement uses TRBV28 and TRBJ1-2, with 8 bases lining up with TRBD1. Germline lookup yields CDR1 MDHEN and CDR2 SYDVKM. With V trimmed by 10 bases and J by 5 bases, 12 bases remained unmatched. The CDR3 contains 14 residues. The DNA for the CDR3 is TGTGCCATCCGCCTTGGACAGGGTGTATATGGCTACACCTTC. Amino acids: CAIRLGQGVYGYTF.

This chain uses TRBV30 with TRBJ1-1, with D hard to call. The CDR3 totals 12 residues. Trimming stripped 4 bases from V and 6 bases from J, with 12 bases between. Germline CDR1 and CDR2: GTSNPN and SVGIG (reference sequence). The CDR3 loop is CAWTRAGAEAFF. CDR3 in DNA: TGTGCCTGGACACGGGCGGGCGCTGAAGCTTTCTTT.

This clone turned up a few times. This rearrangement joins TRBV2 to TRBJ1-2, with TRBD1 as a possible D gene (5 bases). Trimming left V 5 bases short and J 0 bases short, with 13 bases between. This CDR3 has 15 residues. Germline values: CDR1 SNHLY, CDR2 FYNNEI. CDR3 coding DNA: TGTGCCAGCAGTTCACCACAGGCAACTAACTATGGCTACACCTTC. It yields the protein CASSSPQATNYGYTF. Based on the CDR3 plus reference TRBV2 and TRBJ1-2, the full variable domain is EPEVTQTPSHQVTQMGQEVILRCVPISNHLYFYWYRQILGQKVEFLVSFYNNEISEKSEIFDDQFSVERPDGSNFTLKIRSTKLEDSAMYFCASSSPQATNYGYTFGSGTRLTVV.

The chain uses TRBV30 and TRBJ2-7; 8 bases align to TRBD1. The CDR3 consists of 14 residues. Germline V gene sequence: CDR1 GTSNPN, CDR2 SVGIG (reference sequence). V lost 2 bases and J lost 2; bases outside the gene matches: 5. CDR3 sequence: CAWSPGQGTYEQYF. The CDR3 DNA sequence: TGTGCCTGGAGTCCTGGACAGGGTACCTACGAGCAGTACTTC.

The genes are TRBV11-3 and TRBJ1-1; D is perhaps TRBD1 (5 bases). V lost 3 bases to trimming and J lost 8 bases, with 13 bases between them. The germline gives CDR1 SGHNT, CDR2 YENEEA. This CDR3 spans 13 amino acids. CDR3: CASSFGGGREAFF. DNA of the CDR3: TGTGCCAGCAGCTTCGGGGGTGGCAGGGAAGCTTTCTTT.

The V gene is TRBV3-1 (or the pseudogene TRBV3-2), the J gene TRBJ1-3; D gene ambiguous. The CDR3 is 18 amino acids. Germline CDR1 is LGHDT and CDR2 is YNNKEL (reference sequence). V was pared by 4 bases and J by 0 bases, with 19 bases between. CDR3 loop: CASSPGGGERSSGNTIYF. The DNA for the CDR3 is TGTGCCAGCAGCCCAGGAGGCGGAGAACGGAGCTCTGGAAACACCATATATTTT.

The rearrangement links TRBV11-1 to TRBJ2-1; D is possibly TRBD1 (5 bases). The CDR3 loop spans 12 amino acids. The ends were cut back, 1 base at V and 9 bases at J, with 7 bases in the middle. Germline CDR1 SGHAT, CDR2 FQDESV (reference sequence). The CDR3, as DNA: TGTGCCAGCAGCTTAGGGGGCATTGAGCAGTTCTTC. It yields the protein CASSLGGIEQFF.

The J gene is TRBJ1-4, the V gene TRBV3-1 (or the pseudogene TRBV3-2), with 8 bases lining up with TRBD1. Per the germline V gene, CDR1 is LGHDT and CDR2 is YNNKEL (reference sequence). Trimming took 3 bases from V and 8 from J; bases not matched to a gene: 8. The CDR3 spans 15 residues. CDR3 coding DNA: TGTGCCAGCAGCCAGTTTCAGGGGGCGTGGGAAAAACTGTTTTTT. Translating it yields CASSQFQGAWEKLFF.

This clone was observed once. CDR3 in amino acids: CASSSWTGTNSPLHF. The CDR3 region has the DNA TGTGCCAGCAGCTCATGGACAGGGACGAATTCACCCCTCCACTTT. V and J are TRBV7-9 and TRBJ1-6; the match to TRBD1 covers 8 bases. The junction had 6 bases not matched to a gene; V was cut back by 4 bases and J by 7 bases. Germline V gene lookup returns CDR1 SEHNR and CDR2 FQNEAQ (reference sequence). The CDR3 runs 15 residues.

This clone was seen a few times. This chain connects TRBV28 to TRBJ1-1, with TRBD1 matching 8 bases. CDR1 and CDR2 (germline): MDHEN, SYDVKM. The CDR3 has 14 amino acids. V gave up 5 bases and J gave up 3 bases; unmatched junction bases: 5. The CDR3: CASSSGQGDTEAFF. The CDR3 bases are TGTGCCAGCAGTAGCGGACAGGGAGACACTGAAGCTTTCTTT.

CDR3 DNA: TGTGCCTGGAGTGTAGCGCGAGTCAACACCTTC. It specifies CAWSVARVNTF. The chain recombines TRBV30 with TRBJ1-2, with no clear D. V lost 0 bases and J 12 bases, leaving 11 bases between the germline ends. The CDR3 is 11 residues long. The germline V gene encodes CDR1 GTSNPN and CDR2 SVGIG (reference sequence).

This clone has more than one count but fewer than ten. J is TRBJ2-7 and V is TRBV11-2; D gene uncertain. The CDR3 sequence is 13 residues long. Germline CDR1 and CDR2: SGHAT and FQNNGV. The V and J ends lost 6 bases and 1 base respectively, with 10 bases between them. The CDR3 sequence is CASSLQLSYEQYF. The CDR3 region has the DNA TGTGCCAGCAGTCTCCAGTTGTCCTACGAGCAGTACTTC.

This chain uses TRBV9 with TRBJ2-6; tentative D call: TRBD1 (5 bases). The CDR3 runs 18 residues. Trimming left V 1 base short and J 0 bases short, with 14 bases between. Germline lookup yields CDR1 SGDLS and CDR2 YYNGEE. The CDR3 protein is CASSVRDRKSSGANVLTF. The CDR3 region has the DNA TGTGCCAGCAGCGTACGAGACAGAAAAAGCTCTGGGGCCAACGTCCTGACTTTC.